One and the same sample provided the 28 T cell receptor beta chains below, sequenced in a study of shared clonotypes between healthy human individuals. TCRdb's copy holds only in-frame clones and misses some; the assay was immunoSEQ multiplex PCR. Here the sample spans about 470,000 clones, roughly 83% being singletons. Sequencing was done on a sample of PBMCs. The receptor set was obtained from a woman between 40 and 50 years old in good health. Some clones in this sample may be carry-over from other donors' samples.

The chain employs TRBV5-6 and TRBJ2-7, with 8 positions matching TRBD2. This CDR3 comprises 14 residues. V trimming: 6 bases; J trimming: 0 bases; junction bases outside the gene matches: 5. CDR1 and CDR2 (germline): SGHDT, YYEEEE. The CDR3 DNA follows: TGTGCCAGCAACTTAGCGGGGCCCTCCTACGAGCAGTACTTC. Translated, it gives CASNLAGPSYEQYF.

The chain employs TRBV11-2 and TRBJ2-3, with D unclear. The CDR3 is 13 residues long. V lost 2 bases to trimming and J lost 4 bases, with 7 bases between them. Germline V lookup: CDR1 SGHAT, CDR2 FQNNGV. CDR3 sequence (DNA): TGTGCCAGCAGCTTACTTAGAGCAGATACGCAGTATTTT. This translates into CASSLLRADTQYF. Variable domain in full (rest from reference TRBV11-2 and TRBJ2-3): EAGVAQSPRYKIIEKRQSVAFWCNPISGHATLYWYQQILGQGPKLLIQFQNNGVVDDSQLPKDRFSAERLKGVDSTLKIQPAKLEDSAVYLCASSLLRADTQYFGPGTRLTVL.

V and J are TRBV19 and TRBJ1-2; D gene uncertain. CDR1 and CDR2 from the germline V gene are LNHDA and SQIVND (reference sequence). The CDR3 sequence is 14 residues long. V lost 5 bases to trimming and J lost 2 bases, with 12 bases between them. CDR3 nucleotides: TGTGCCAGTAGTCTTCGGGCAAGAAACTATGGCTACACCTTC. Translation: CASSLRARNYGYTF.

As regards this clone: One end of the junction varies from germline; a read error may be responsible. Written as DNA, the CDR3 is TGCGCCAGCAGCTTGGGGGCTCAGGGGTTCAAATTC. Its protein product is CASSLGAQGFKF. The chain employs TRBV5-1 and TRBJ2-7; tentative D call: TRBD1 (6 bases). CDR3 length equals 12 residues. Germline V gives CDR1 SGHRS, CDR2 YFSETQ.

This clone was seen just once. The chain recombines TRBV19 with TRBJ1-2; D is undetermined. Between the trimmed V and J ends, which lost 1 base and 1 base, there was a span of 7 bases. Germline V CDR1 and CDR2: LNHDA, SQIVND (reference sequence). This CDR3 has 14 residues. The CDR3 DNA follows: TGTGCCAGTAGTATAGGGTCCGTTAACTATGGCTACACCTTC. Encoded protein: CASSIGSVNYGYTF.

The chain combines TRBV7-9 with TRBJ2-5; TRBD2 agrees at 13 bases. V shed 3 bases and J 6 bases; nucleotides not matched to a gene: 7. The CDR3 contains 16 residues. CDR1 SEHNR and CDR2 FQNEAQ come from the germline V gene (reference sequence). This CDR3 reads CASSLGLAGRGQTQYF. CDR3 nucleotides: TGTGCCAGCAGCTTGGGACTAGCGGGACGCGGGCAGACCCAGTACTTC.

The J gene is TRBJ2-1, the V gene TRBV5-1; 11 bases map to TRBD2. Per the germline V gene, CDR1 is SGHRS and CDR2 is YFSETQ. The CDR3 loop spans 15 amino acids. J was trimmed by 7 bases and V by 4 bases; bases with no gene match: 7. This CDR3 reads CASSHSGREGNEQFF. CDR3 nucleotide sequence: TGCGCCAGCAGCCATAGCGGGAGGGAGGGGAATGAGCAGTTCTTC.

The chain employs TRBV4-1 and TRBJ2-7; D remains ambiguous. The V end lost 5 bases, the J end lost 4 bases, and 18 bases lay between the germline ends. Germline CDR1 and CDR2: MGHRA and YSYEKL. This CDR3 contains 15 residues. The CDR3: CASSTLTNFPYEQYF. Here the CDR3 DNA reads TGCGCCAGCAGCACACTTACCAACTTCCCTTACGAGCAGTACTTC.

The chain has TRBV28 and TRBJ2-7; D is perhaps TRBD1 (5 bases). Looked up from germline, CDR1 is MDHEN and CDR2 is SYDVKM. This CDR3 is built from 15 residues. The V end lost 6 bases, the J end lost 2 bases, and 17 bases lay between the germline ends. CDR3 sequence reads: CASSSFSGQTYEQYF. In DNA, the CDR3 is TGTGCCAGCAGCTCCTTTTCCGGACAAACCTACGAGCAGTACTTC.

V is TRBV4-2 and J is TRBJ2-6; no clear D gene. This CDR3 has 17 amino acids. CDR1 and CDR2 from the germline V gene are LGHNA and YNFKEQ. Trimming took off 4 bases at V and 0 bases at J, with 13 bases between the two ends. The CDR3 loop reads CASSLGETSSGANVLTF. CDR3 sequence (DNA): TGTGCCAGCAGCCTCGGCGAGACGAGCTCTGGGGCCAACGTCCTGACTTTC.

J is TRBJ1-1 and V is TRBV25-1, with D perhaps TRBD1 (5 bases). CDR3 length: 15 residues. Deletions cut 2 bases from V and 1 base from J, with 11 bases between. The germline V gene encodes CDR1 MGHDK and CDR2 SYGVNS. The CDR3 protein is CASSERGRGNTEAFF. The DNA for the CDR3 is TGTGCCAGCAGTGAAAGGGGACGTGGGAACACTGAAGCTTTCTTT.

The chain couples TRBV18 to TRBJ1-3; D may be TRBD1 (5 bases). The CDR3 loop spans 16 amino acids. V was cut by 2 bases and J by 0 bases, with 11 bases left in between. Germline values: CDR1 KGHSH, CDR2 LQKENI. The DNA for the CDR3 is TGTGCCAGCTCACCAAGGGACGGCCACTCTGGAAACACCATATATTTT. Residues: CASSPRDGHSGNTIYF.

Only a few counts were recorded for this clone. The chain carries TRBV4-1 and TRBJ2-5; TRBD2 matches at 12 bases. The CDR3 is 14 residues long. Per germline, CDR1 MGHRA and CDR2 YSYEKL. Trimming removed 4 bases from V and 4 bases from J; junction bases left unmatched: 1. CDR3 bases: TGCGCCAGCAGCCCGGGACTAGCGGGAGAGACCCAGTACTTC. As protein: CASSPGLAGETQYF.

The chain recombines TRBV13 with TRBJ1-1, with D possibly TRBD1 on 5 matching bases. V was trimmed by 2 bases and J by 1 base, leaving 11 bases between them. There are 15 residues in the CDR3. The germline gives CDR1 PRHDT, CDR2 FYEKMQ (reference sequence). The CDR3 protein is CASSLPSGGNTEAFF. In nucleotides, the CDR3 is TGTGCCAGCAGCTTACCCTCGGGGGGGAACACTGAAGCTTTCTTT.

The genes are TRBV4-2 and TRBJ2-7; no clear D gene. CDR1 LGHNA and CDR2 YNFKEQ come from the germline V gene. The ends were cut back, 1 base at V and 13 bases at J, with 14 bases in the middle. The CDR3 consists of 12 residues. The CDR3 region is CASSQVGEDHYF. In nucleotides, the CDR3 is TGTGCCAGCAGCCAAGTGGGTGAGGACCACTACTTC.

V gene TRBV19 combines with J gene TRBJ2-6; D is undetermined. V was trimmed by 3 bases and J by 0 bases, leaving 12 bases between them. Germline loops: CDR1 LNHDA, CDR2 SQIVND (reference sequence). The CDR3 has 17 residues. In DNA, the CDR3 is TGTGCCAGTAGTATTGTGCAGGCAGGCTCTGGGGCCAACGTCCTGACTTTC. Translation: CASSIVQAGSGANVLTF. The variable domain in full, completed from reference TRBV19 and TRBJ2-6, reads DGGITQSPKYLFRKEGQNVTLSCEQNLNHDAMYWYRQDPGQGLRLIYYSQIVNDFQKGDIAEGYSVSREKKESFPLTVTSAQKNPTAFYLCASSIVQAGSGANVLTFGAGSRLTVL.

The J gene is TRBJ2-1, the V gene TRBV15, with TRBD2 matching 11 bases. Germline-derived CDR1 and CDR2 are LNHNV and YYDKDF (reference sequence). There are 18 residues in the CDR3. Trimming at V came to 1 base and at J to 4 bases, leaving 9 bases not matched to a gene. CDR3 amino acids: CATSRGSPGTSGYNEQFF. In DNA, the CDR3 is TGTGCCACCAGCAGAGGCTCCCCCGGGACTAGCGGATACAATGAGCAGTTCTTC.

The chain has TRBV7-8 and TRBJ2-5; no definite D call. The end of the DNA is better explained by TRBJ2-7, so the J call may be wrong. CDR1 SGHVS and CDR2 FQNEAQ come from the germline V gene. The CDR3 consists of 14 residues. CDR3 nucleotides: TGTGCCAGCAGCCCGTATGGGCAGGAATACGAGCAGTACTTC. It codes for CASSPYGQEYEQYF.

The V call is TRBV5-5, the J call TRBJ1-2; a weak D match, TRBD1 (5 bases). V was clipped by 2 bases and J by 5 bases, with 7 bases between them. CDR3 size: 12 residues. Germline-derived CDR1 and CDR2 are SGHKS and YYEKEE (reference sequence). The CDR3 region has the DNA TGTGCCAGCAGCTTAGGACAATATGGCTACACCTTC. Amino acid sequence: CASSLGQYGYTF.

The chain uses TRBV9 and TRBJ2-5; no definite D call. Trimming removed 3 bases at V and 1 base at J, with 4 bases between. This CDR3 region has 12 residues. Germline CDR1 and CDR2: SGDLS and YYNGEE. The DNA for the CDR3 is TGTGCCAGCAGCGGGATCCAAGAGACCCAGTACTTC. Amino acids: CASSGIQETQYF.

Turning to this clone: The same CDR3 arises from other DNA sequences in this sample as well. For the CDR3, the DNA is TGCGCCAGCAGCTTGGCCTCAGATACGCAGTATTTT. It encodes CASSLASDTQYF. The chain carries TRBV5-1 and TRBJ2-3, with D uncertain. The CDR3 length is 12 residues. V lost 0 bases and J lost 4, with 3 bases in between. Germline lookup yields CDR1 SGHRS and CDR2 YFSETQ.

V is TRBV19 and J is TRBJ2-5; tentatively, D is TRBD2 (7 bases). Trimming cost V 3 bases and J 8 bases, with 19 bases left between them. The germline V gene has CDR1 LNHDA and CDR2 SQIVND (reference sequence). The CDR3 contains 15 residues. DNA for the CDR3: TGTGCCAGTAGTATCTCCGGGGAGGGGGGGAGAACCCAGTACTTC. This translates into CASSISGEGGRTQYF.

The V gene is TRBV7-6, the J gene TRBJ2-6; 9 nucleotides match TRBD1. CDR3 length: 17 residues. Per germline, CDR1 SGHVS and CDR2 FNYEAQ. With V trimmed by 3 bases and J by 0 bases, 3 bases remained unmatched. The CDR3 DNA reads TGTGCCAGCAGCTTGGGACAGGGCCGCTCTGGGGCCAACGTCCTGACTTTC. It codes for CASSLGQGRSGANVLTF. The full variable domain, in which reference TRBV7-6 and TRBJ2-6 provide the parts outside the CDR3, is GAGVSQSPRYKVTKRGQDVALRCDPISGHVSLYWYRQALGQGPEFLTYFNYEAQQDKSGLPNDRFSAERPEGSISTLTIQRTEQRDSAMYRCASSLGQGRSGANVLTFGAGSRLTVL.

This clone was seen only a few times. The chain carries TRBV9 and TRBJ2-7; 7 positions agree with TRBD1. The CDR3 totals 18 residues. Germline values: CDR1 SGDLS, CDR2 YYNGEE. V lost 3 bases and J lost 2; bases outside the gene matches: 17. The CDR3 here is CASSARDRGFIGPYEQYF. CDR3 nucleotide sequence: TGTGCCAGCAGCGCCCGGGACAGAGGTTTTATTGGGCCCTACGAGCAGTACTTC.

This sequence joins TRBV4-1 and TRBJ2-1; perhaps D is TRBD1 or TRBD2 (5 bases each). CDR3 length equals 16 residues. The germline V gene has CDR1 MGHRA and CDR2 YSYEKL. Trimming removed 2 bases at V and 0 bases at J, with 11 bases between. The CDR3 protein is CASSQIGAHSYNEQFF. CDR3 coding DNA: TGCGCCAGCAGCCAAATCGGGGCTCACTCCTACAATGAGCAGTTCTTC.

Written as DNA, the CDR3 is TGTGCCAGCAGCCAGACTAGCGGGAGGGTGGATGAGCAGTTCTTC. Translated, it gives CASSQTSGRVDEQFF. The chain uses TRBV9 and TRBJ2-1; 14 nucleotides align to TRBD2. CDR1 and CDR2 (germline): SGDLS, YYNGEE. Trimming took 4 bases from V and 8 from J; bases not matched to a gene: 5. The CDR3 runs 15 residues.

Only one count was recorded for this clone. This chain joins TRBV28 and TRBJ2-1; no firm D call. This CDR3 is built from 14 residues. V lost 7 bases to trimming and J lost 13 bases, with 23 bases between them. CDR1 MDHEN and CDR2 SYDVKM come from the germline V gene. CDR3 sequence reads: CASNPNPGGGLQFF. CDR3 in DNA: TGTGCCAGCAACCCCAATCCCGGCGGTGGTTTACAGTTCTTC.

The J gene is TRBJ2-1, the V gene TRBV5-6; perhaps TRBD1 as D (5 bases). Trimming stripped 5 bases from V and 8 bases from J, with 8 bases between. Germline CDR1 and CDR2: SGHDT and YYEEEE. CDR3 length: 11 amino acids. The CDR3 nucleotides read TGTGCCAGCAGATGGGGCGATGAGCAGTTCTTC. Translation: CASRWGDEQFF.